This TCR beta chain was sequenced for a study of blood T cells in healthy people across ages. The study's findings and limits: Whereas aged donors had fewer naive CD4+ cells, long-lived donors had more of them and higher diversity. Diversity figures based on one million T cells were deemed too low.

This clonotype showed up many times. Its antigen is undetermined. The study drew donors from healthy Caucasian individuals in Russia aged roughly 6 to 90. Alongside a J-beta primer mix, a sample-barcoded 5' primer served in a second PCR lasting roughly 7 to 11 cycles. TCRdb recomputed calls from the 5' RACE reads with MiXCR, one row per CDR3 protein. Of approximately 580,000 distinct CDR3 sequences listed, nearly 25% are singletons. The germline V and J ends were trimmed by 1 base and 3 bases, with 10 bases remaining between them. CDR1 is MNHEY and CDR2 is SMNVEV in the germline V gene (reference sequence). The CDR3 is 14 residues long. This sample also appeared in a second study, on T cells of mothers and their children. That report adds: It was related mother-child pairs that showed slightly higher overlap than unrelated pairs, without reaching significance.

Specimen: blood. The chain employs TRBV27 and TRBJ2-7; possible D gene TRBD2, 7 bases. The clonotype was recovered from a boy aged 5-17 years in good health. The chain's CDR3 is CASSLWGGIYEQYF. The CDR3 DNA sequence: TGTGCCAGCAGTTTATGGGGGGGCATCTACGAGCAGTACTTC.